These 30 T cell receptor beta chains were all obtained from the same sample, sequenced in a study of T cells in Graves' hyperthyroidism and ophthalmopathy. It was RNA transcripts that yielded the amplified TCR beta CDR3 regions. The HTBI primer set was used in a first-round RT-PCR of the TCR CDR3. TCRdb re-called the multiplex PCR reads with MiXCR, one entry per CDR3 protein. The sample has a few hundred thousand distinct CDR3 sequences, around 13% seen once; the top ten hold almost 35%. Sequenced sample: blood. The source is a woman between 40 and 50 years old with Graves' ophthalmopathy.

This clonotype was picked up a small number of times. The chain carries TRBV20-1 and TRBJ2-5, with a weak D call TRBD1 (6 bases). Trimming took 6 bases from V and 1 from J, leaving 21 bases between them. CDR1 and CDR2 (germline): DFQATT, SNEGSKA (reference sequence). The CDR3 has 16 residues. The CDR3 coding sequence is TGCAGTGCCAGTCCCGGGCGTAAACAGGGCCAAGAGACCCAGTACTTC. It is translated as CSASPGRKQGQETQYF.

In this sample, this clonotype turned up many times. The chain has TRBV28 and TRBJ2-7; no clear D gene. The CDR3 totals 14 residues. Trimming shortened V by 6 bases and J by 3 bases, and 15 bases separated the two germline ends. Germline CDR1 and CDR2: MDHEN and SYDVKM. The CDR3: CASRRNGRNYEQYF. The CDR3 DNA reads as TGTGCCAGCAGAAGGAATGGACGGAACTACGAGCAGTACTTC. Looking up the rest from reference TRBV28 and TRBJ2-7 gives the full variable domain: DVKVTQSSRYLVKRTGEKVFLECVQDMDHENMFWYRQDPGLGLRLIYFSYDVKMKEKGDIPEGYSVSREKKERFSLILESASTNQTSMYLCASRRNGRNYEQYFGPGTRLTVT.

The sample holds many counts of this clonotype. The V call is TRBV7-9, the J call TRBJ2-1; 7 positions agree with TRBD1. Per the germline V gene, CDR1 is SEHNR and CDR2 is FQNEAQ (reference sequence). V shed 5 bases and J 0 bases; nucleotides not matched to a gene: 4. The CDR3 length is 15 residues. The CDR3 DNA sequence: TGTGCCAGCAGCCCCTGGGACAGCTCCTACAATGAGCAGTTCTTC. Translating it yields CASSPWDSSYNEQFF.

This clonotype showed up just a few times. One base away lies a much larger clone, so this may be a sequencing read error. The CDR3 carries no conserved terminal phenylalanine or tryptophan, so it likely arises from a read error. The J gene is TRBJ2-7, the V gene TRBV6-1, with D maybe TRBD1 (6 bases). There are 13 residues in the CDR3. V was cut by 6 bases and J by 3 bases, with 12 bases left in between. Germline CDR1 reads MNHNS; CDR2 reads SASEGT. DNA for the CDR3: TGTGCCAGCAGCCCGAAACAGGGCTACGAGCAGTACTCC. Protein sequence: CASSPKQGYEQYS.

The CDR3: CASSLGQGIFRMNTEAFF. In DNA, the CDR3 is TGTGCCAGCAGCTTAGGACAGGGGATTTTTCGGATGAACACTGAAGCTTTCTTT. V gene TRBV7-9 combines with J gene TRBJ1-1; TRBD1 matches at 8 bases. V was clipped by 1 base and J by 0 bases; unmatched bases: 10. The germline gives CDR1 SEHNR, CDR2 FQNEAQ (reference sequence). This CDR3 has 18 residues. The full variable domain, its missing parts supplied by reference TRBV7-9 and TRBJ1-1, is DTGVSQNPRHKITKRGQNVTFRCDPISEHNRLYWYRQTLGQGPEFLTYFQNEAQLEKSRLLSDRFSAERPKGSFSTLEIQRTEQGDSAMYLCASSLGQGIFRMNTEAFFGQGTRLTVV.

This clonotype was recorded many times. The CDR3 is CASSDMGQGFYGYTF. As DNA, the CDR3 is TGTGCCAGCAGTGACATGGGACAGGGATTCTATGGCTACACCTTC. The gene calls are TRBV25-1 and TRBJ1-2; 9 nucleotides align to TRBD1. The V gene end was trimmed by 3 bases and the J gene end by 4 bases; junction bases not matched to a gene: 6. From germline, CDR1 is MGHDK and CDR2 SYGVNS. This CDR3 spans 15 amino acids.

The CDR3 loop is CSVVIGVGNTIYF. In nucleotides, the CDR3 is TGCAGCGTTGTAATAGGGGTTGGAAACACCATATATTTT. The J gene is TRBJ1-3, the V gene TRBV29-1; D perhaps matches TRBD1 (5 bases). CDR3 length equals 13 residues. Germline lookup yields CDR1 SQVTM and CDR2 ANQGSEA. V was trimmed by 4 bases and J by 3 bases, leaving 10 bases between them.

This clonotype was detected only a few times. The chain has TRBV19 and TRBJ2-3; no clear D gene. V lost 3 bases and J 2 bases, leaving 12 bases between the germline ends. CDR1 is LNHDA and CDR2 is SQIVND in the germline V gene (reference sequence). This CDR3 region has 15 residues. CDR3 in amino acids: CASSISQAHTDTQYF. The CDR3 DNA reads TGTGCCAGTAGTATTAGTCAGGCCCACACAGATACGCAGTATTTT.

This clonotype was seen at least ten times. V and J are TRBV12-3 or TRBV12-4 and TRBJ1-5, with D perhaps TRBD1 (5 bases). The CDR3 is 15 residues long. V lost 7 bases and J 4 bases, leaving 17 bases between the germline ends. In nucleotides, the CDR3 is TGTGCCAGCACCTCCAGCGGGGGAGTTAATCAGCCCCAGCATTTT. This sequence encodes CASTSSGGVNQPQHF.

With respect to this clonotype: At one boundary the junction diverges from the germline segment, which might be a read error. V and J are TRBV6-6 and TRBJ2-3; the match to TRBD2 covers 7 bases. The CDR3 runs 17 residues. Germline values: CDR1 MNHNY, CDR2 SVGAGI (reference sequence). The CDR3 spells CASSDSSMGGGTDTQYF. The CDR3 nucleotides read TGTGCCAGCAGTGACTCGAGTATGGGGGGGGGCACAGATACGCAGTATTTT.

This clonotype came up a few times. The chain is built from TRBV5-6 and TRBJ2-2; D possibly matches TRBD1 or TRBD2 (6 bases each). The CDR3 totals 16 residues. V was trimmed by 0 bases and J by 3 bases, leaving 12 bases between them. Germline CDR1 SGHDT, CDR2 YYEEEE. CDR3: CASSLDRGPDTGELFF. The CDR3 DNA sequence: TGTGCCAGCAGCTTGGATCGGGGGCCGGACACCGGGGAGCTGTTTTTT.

In this sample, this clonotype turned up many times. The CDR3 region has the DNA TGTGCCAGCAGCTCTCCCAGGGGAACCGGGGAGCTGTTTTTT. Residues: CASSSPRGTGELFF. V is TRBV11-2 and J is TRBJ2-2; D possibly corresponds to TRBD1 (6 bases). The CDR3 extends over 14 amino acids. V lost 4 bases and J lost 5, with 11 bases in between. Germline lookup yields CDR1 SGHAT and CDR2 FQNNGV.

This clonotype was detected ten times or more. This chain connects TRBV10-3 to TRBJ2-2; D gene ambiguous. The V gene's germline CDR1 is ENHRY and CDR2 SYGVKD. CDR3 length equals 11 residues. V dropped 10 bases and J dropped 3 bases, with 6 bases sitting between them. This chain's CDR3 is CATSYTGELFF. Here the CDR3 DNA reads TGTGCCACCTCATACACCGGGGAGCTGTTTTTT.

This clonotype was seen many times. The rearrangement joins TRBV27 to TRBJ1-6, with D tentatively TRBD1 (5 bases). Germline V gene lookup returns CDR1 MNHEY and CDR2 SMNVEV (reference sequence). The CDR3 runs 12 residues. Deletions cut 7 bases from V and 14 bases from J, with 15 bases between. The CDR3, as DNA: TGTGCCAGCATGGGGGGACCTCCGACCCTCCACTTT. It encodes CASMGGPPTLHF.

This clonotype was observed many times. The chain recombines TRBV12-3 or TRBV12-4 with TRBJ1-2, with TRBD1 matching 7 bases. The junction had 12 bases not matched to a gene; V was cut back by 7 bases and J by 4 bases. The CDR3 is 15 amino acids. In nucleotides, the CDR3 is TGTGCCAGCACTCTCCGGACAGGCCCCATCTATGGCTACACCTTC. Its protein is CASTLRTGPIYGYTF.

This clonotype was counted many times. J is TRBJ1-6 and V is TRBV27, with D unclear. Trimming shortened V by 3 bases and J by 7 bases, and 7 bases separated the two germline ends. CDR1 MNHEY and CDR2 SMNVEV come from the germline V gene (reference sequence). This CDR3 is 13 amino acids long. The CDR3 DNA reads as TGTGCCAGCAGTTTTGCAGTAAATTCACCCCTCCACTTT. It codes for CASSFAVNSPLHF.

The chain links TRBV7-2 to TRBJ1-1, with D perhaps TRBD1 (6 bases). V lost 2 bases to trimming and J lost 4 bases, with 14 bases between them. CDR3 length: 15 residues. Germline CDR1 reads SGHTA; CDR2 reads FQGNSA. The CDR3 DNA is TGTGCCAGCAGCTTAACAGGGATTCATGGCACTGAAGCTTTCTTT. Protein: CASSLTGIHGTEAFF.

The gene calls are TRBV24-1 and TRBJ2-5; D tentatively reads TRBD1 or TRBD2 (5 bases each). V lost 7 bases and J lost 2, with 19 bases in between. Germline CDR1 and CDR2: KGHDR and SFDVKD. This CDR3 spans 16 amino acids. In nucleotides, the CDR3 is TGTGCCACCAGAACCGGGACGAAGCATACACAAGAGACCCAGTACTTC. Amino acid sequence: CATRTGTKHTQETQYF.

On this clonotype itself: A read error is possible here, since a much larger clone lies one base away. This chain uses TRBV27 with TRBJ2-2; no definite D call. Germline loops: CDR1 MNHEY, CDR2 SMNVEV (reference sequence). The CDR3 covers 14 residues. The chain's CDR3 is CANSLLGSAGELFF. CDR3 in DNA: TGTGCCAACAGTTTATTGGGCAGTGCCGGGGAGCTGTTTTTT.

This clonotype showed up many times. This sequence joins TRBV7-9 and TRBJ2-5; 12 nucleotides align to TRBD2. With V trimmed by 4 bases and J by 4 bases, 4 bases remained unmatched. Germline V gene lookup returns CDR1 SEHNR and CDR2 FQNEAQ (reference sequence). The CDR3 is 15 residues long. CDR3 amino acids: CASSSTSGRLETQYF. The CDR3, as DNA: TGTGCCAGCAGCTCGACTAGCGGGAGATTAGAGACCCAGTACTTC.

This clonotype appeared many times. The rearrangement uses TRBV6-1 and TRBJ1-2; D may be TRBD1 (5 bases). The length of the CDR3 is 14 residues. Germline assignment: CDR1 MNHNS and CDR2 SASEGT. V was cut by 6 bases and J by 5 bases, with 16 bases left in between. This CDR3 reads CASSRYDRGYGYTF. The CDR3 bases are TGTGCCAGCAGCCGATATGACAGAGGATATGGCTACACCTTC.

This clonotype was detected a few times. The chain carries TRBV25-1 and TRBJ1-4; D call uncertain. V was trimmed by 5 bases and J by 4 bases, leaving 14 bases between them. CDR1 and CDR2 (germline): MGHDK, SYGVNS. The CDR3 consists of 15 residues. DNA of the CDR3: TGTGCCAGCAGTCTAAGACTAGACCTTAATGAAAAACTGTTTTTT. Its protein is CASSLRLDLNEKLFF.

This clonotype has more than one count but fewer than ten. This chain joins TRBV20-1 and TRBJ2-5; 8 bases agree with TRBD1. The germline CDR1 and CDR2 sequences are DFQATT and SNEGSKA (reference sequence). CDR3 length equals 14 residues. Trimming at V came to 3 bases and at J to 5 bases, leaving 8 bases not matched to a gene. The CDR3 region is CSASRGQPRETQYF. Here the CDR3 DNA reads TGCAGTGCTAGCAGGGGGCAGCCGAGGGAGACCCAGTACTTC.

This clonotype was detected ten times or more. J is TRBJ2-3 and V is TRBV20-1, with D perhaps matching TRBD1 (5 bases). This CDR3 spans 12 amino acids. Trimming left V 3 bases short and J 6 bases short, with 10 bases between. Germline CDR1 is DFQATT and CDR2 is SNEGSKA (reference sequence). The chain's CDR3 is CSARVQADTQYF. The CDR3 nucleotides are TGCAGTGCTAGGGTACAGGCTGATACGCAGTATTTT.

The CDR3, as DNA: TGTGCCAGTAGCCAGGGACTTTTCAATGGCTACACCTTC. Amino acids: CASSQGLFNGYTF. The V and J genes are TRBV19 and TRBJ1-2, with D tentatively TRBD1 (5 bases). The CDR3 contains 13 residues. The ends were cut back, 6 bases at V and 6 bases at J, with 14 bases in the middle. From germline, CDR1 is LNHDA and CDR2 SQIVND (reference sequence).

This clonotype came up many times. The V call is TRBV12-3 or TRBV12-4, the J call TRBJ2-3; 10 bases fit TRBD2. J was trimmed by 2 bases and V by 7 bases; bases with no gene match: 6. The CDR3 is 15 amino acids. The CDR3 DNA follows: TGTGCCAGCAAACTCGGACTAGCGGTCACAGATACGCAGTATTTT. It specifies CASKLGLAVTDTQYF.

The table lists this clonotype with many counts. The gene calls are TRBV27 and TRBJ1-5; no clear D gene. This CDR3 is 13 amino acids long. V lost 6 bases and J lost 3, with 9 bases in between. Germline V gives CDR1 MNHEY, CDR2 SMNVEV (reference sequence). CDR3 region: CASSRQPNQPQHF. CDR3 nucleotide sequence: TGTGCCAGCAGCCGGCAGCCCAATCAGCCCCAGCATTTT.

Ten or more counts support this clonotype. The chain joins TRBV11-2 to TRBJ1-3, with D possibly matching TRBD1 (5 bases). Germline V gives CDR1 SGHAT, CDR2 FQNNGV. The CDR3 loop spans 15 amino acids. V gave up 5 bases and J gave up 3 bases, with 14 bases separating them. The CDR3 sequence is CASSMLGVFGNTIYF. DNA for the CDR3: TGTGCCAGCAGCATGTTGGGGGTCTTTGGAAACACCATATATTTT.

This chain joins TRBV6-2 or TRBV6-3 and TRBJ1-6, with 8 bases aligning to TRBD1. J was trimmed by 10 bases and V by 6 bases; bases with no gene match: 11. Germline-derived CDR1 and CDR2 are MNHEY and SVGEGT. This CDR3 has 15 residues. For the CDR3, the DNA is TGTGCCAGCAGCGCCTTTCGGACAGGGAGATCACCCCTCCACTTT. Translating it yields CASSAFRTGRSPLHF.

This clonotype was found many times. V and J are TRBV11-3 and TRBJ1-1; D is unclear. Trimming stripped 1 base from V and 0 bases from J, with 6 bases between. Germline V gene data show CDR1 as SGHNT and CDR2 as YENEEA. CDR3 length equals 14 residues. The DNA for the CDR3 is TGTGCCAGCAGCTTAGTGGCGGTGAACACTGAAGCTTTCTTT. Translated, it gives CASSLVAVNTEAFF.